These T cell receptor beta chains were read from a single sample in a study of blood T cell repertoires in COVID-19. This table comes from immunoSEQ multiplex PCR, and its TCRdb copy is limited to in-frame clones, with some not included. The sample consists of around 150,000 clones, almost 80% of them appearing once. Sequencing was carried out using peripheral blood. The source is a man between 60 and 70 years old who had recovered from COVID-19. Each CDR3 is given with its conserved first and last residue. Each record gives: V gene, D gene, J gene, clone size, CDR3 protein, CDR3 DNA. A D gene is named only where the DNA matches it firmly. The size field is filled for only some rows; it gives once, few, many or a size class.

>TRBV5-6|TRBD1|TRBJ2-7|-
CASSFQDRPSGEQYF
TGTGCCAGCAGCTTCCAGGACAGGCCCTCGGGGGAGCAGTACTTC
>TRBV29-1|-|TRBJ1-1|-
CSVVESAKAFF
TGCAGCGTTGTGGAGAGTGCGAAAGCTTTCTTT
>TRBV18|-|TRBJ1-5|-
CASSPPVSYSNQPQHF
TGTGCCAGCTCACCACCCGTGTCGTATAGCAATCAGCCCCAGCATTTT
>TRBV6-5|TRBD1|TRBJ2-1|-
CASRQDRGNEQFF
TGTGCCAGCAGGCAGGACAGGGGAAATGAGCAGTTCTTC
>TRBV10-3|TRBD1|TRBJ2-3|once
CAISEKGQGASDTQYF
TGTGCCATCAGTGAGAAAGGACAGGGGGCGTCAGATACGCAGTATTTT
>TRBV3-1/TRBV3-2|TRBD2|TRBJ2-3|-
CASSRGLAESTDTQYF
TGTGCCAGCAGCCGGGGACTAGCGGAGAGCACAGATACGCAGTATTTT
>TRBV30|-|TRBJ1-6|once
CAWDPGQMNSPLHF
TGTGCCTGGGACCCAGGACAGATGAATTCACCCCTCCACTTT
>TRBV7-2|TRBD1|TRBJ2-7|-
CASSLVGTGVYEQYF
TGTGCCAGCAGCTTAGTTGGGACAGGGGTCTACGAGCAGTACTTC
>TRBV6-6|-|TRBJ1-1|medium-sized
CASSPRQASNTEAFF
TGTGCCAGCAGTCCCCGACAGGCTTCGAACACTGAAGCTTTCTTT
>TRBV30|TRBD1|TRBJ1-5|-
CAWSVGSRGNQPQHF
TGTGCCTGGAGTGTAGGTTCCAGGGGGAATCAGCCCCAGCATTTT
>TRBV7-9|TRBD1|TRBJ2-7|-
CASSLSGTVNSYEQYF
TGTGCCAGCAGCTTATCCGGGACAGTAAACAGCTACGAGCAGTACTTC
>TRBV5-1|TRBD1|TRBJ2-6|-
CASSEQGAGANVLTF
TGCGCCAGCAGCGAACAGGGGGCTGGGGCCAACGTCCTGACTTTC
>TRBV3-1/TRBV3-2|-|TRBJ2-4|-
CASSPKGGRDIQYF
TGTGCCAGCAGCCCCAAGGGGGGGAGGGACATTCAGTACTTC
>TRBV19|TRBD2|TRBJ2-5|-
CASSKGSSGVYQETQYF
TGTGCCAGTAGTAAGGGGTCTAGCGGGGTGTACCAAGAGACCCAGTACTTC
>TRBV5-8|-|TRBJ2-7|few
CASSWTFHEQYF
TGTGCCAGCAGCTGGACTTTCCACGAGCAGTACTTC
>TRBV19|TRBD1|TRBJ1-2|-
CASSRDRQENYGYTF
TGTGCCAGTAGCCGGGACAGACAAGAAAACTATGGCTACACCTTC
>TRBV18|TRBD2|TRBJ2-1|-
CASSLNGGASYNEQFF
TGTGCCAGCTCACTGAACGGGGGGGCCTCCTACAATGAGCAGTTCTTC
>TRBV27|-|TRBJ1-6|-
CASSPTTVGNSPLHF
TGTGCCAGCAGTCCCACGACAGTGGGGAATTCACCCCTCCACTTT
>TRBV7-2|-|TRBJ2-2|-
CASSRGLTGELFF
TGTGCCAGCAGCCGCGGACTCACCGGGGAGCTGTTTTTT
>TRBV4-2|-|TRBJ1-4|few
CASSQGSGSEKLFF
TGTGCCAGCAGCCAAGGATCGGGTAGTGAAAAACTGTTTTTT
>TRBV28|-|TRBJ2-7|-
CASRPAGSGISYEQYF
TGTGCCAGCAGACCCGCGGGGTCTGGAATCTCCTACGAGCAGTACTTC
>TRBV5-6|TRBD1|TRBJ2-1|-
CASSPTGTGTYNEQFF
TGTGCCAGCAGCCCAACCGGGACAGGGACCTACAATGAGCAGTTCTTC
>TRBV28|TRBD1|TRBJ1-2|-
CASSSPGTENYGYTF
TGTGCCAGCAGTTCCCCCGGGACAGAAAACTATGGCTACACCTTC
>TRBV5-1|-|TRBJ2-6|once
CASSSTGANVLTF
TGCGCCAGCAGCTCAACTGGGGCCAACGTCCTGACTTTC
>TRBV6-6|-|TRBJ2-2|-
CASSYSDKGELFF
TGTGCCAGCAGTTACTCAGACAAGGGGGAGCTGTTTTTT
>TRBV4-3|-|TRBJ2-3|-
CASSFRAQGGADTQYF
TGCGCCAGCAGCTTCAGGGCCCAGGGTGGGGCAGATACGCAGTATTTT
>TRBV7-2|-|TRBJ2-3|few
CASSLVAGGTTDTQYF
TGTGCCAGCAGCTTAGTAGCAGGAGGGACCACAGATACGCAGTATTTT
>TRBV19|-|TRBJ1-1|-
CASSTQAIFNTEAFF
TGTGCCAGTAGTACTCAGGCCATCTTTAACACTGAAGCTTTCTTT
>TRBV5-5|-|TRBJ1-4|-
CASSSGLSFNEKLFF
TGTGCCAGCAGCTCGGGACTGTCCTTTAATGAAAAACTGTTTTTT
>TRBV30|-|TRBJ2-7|-
CAWRRLRSSYEQYF
TGTGCCTGGAGGCGACTTAGGAGCTCCTACGAGCAGTACTTC